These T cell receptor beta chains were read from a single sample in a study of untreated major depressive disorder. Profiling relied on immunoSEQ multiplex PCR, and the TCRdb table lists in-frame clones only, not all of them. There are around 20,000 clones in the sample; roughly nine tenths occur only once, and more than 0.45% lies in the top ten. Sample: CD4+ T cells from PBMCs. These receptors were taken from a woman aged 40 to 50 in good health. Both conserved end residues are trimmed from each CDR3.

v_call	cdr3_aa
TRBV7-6	ASSSGLAGGSDTQY
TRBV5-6	ASSPYSLGGDTQY
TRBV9	ASRGLAGGLNTGELF
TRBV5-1	ASSRGIQGPETQY
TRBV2	ASLSGGQGTETQY
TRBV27	ASSLEGGAGYGYT
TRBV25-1	ASSPGPGLLNTIY
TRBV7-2	ASSLRTSGQETQY
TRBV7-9	ASSFGTGGAYEQY
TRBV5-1	ASSPDGYYGYT
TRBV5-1	ASSPGQGEGLWY
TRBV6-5	ASSSRLSGNTIY
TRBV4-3	ASSPNKEAGSLSPLH
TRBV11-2	ASSQGLVGTEQF
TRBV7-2	ASSLRVSWENRLEQY
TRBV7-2	ASSLSPQQPQH
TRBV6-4	ASSGSGSHIGGYT
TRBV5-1	ASSLVGGSVEQY
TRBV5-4	ASSLATGLAGVGTDTQY
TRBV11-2	ASSLNRVSYGYT
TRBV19	ASTTTPGTGELF
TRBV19	ASSRRALYQETQY
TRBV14	ASSQVGRGIGYT
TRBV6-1	ASRRRGGRDIQY
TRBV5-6	ASSLAWGDSTSGANVLT
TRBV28	ASSLLTGIYEQY
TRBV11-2	ASSVGLAGPGPKNIQY
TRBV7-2	ASSLGKGVWGPNTEAF
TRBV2	ASSDGGNRGNQPQH
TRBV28	ASSFWAGENNYGYT
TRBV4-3	ASSQEPQGGETQY
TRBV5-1	ASSPGQNTEAF
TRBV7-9	ASSYTTERAF
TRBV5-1	ASSRTGFSSGANVLT
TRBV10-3	AISTFGLSEAF
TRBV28	ASSSPETLYSNQPQH
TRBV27	ASSWGPNYGYT
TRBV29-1	SVDLDRDYNEQF
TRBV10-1	ASSRSLGQPQH
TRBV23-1	ASLRRREGCEQY
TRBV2	ASLWQWNTEAF
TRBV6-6	ASSDPSLNYGYT
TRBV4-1	ASSQHGTTKTMNTEAF
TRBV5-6	ASSLGPAGANVLT
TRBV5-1	ASTPFLSTLTGKTYEQY
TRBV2	ASKQQNEKLF
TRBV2	ASSERGRSSDNEQF